This TCR beta chain was sequenced in a study of blood T cell repertoires in COVID-19. Looking at the study overall: The samples span acute and convalescent COVID-19 from the United States, Italy and Spain.

Germline V gene sequence: CDR1 ENHRY, CDR2 SYGVKD. Unmatched junction bases numbered 12, after V lost 5 bases and J lost 1 base. The CDR3 is 19 residues long. Measured with immunoSEQ multiplex PCR; TCRdb has only the in-frame clones, and not every one. The table includes fewer than 250,000 clones, around 89% detected once. The sequencing input was peripheral blood. The source of this sequence is a young man with COVID-19, enrolled during active disease. The J gene is TRBJ2-1, the V gene TRBV10-3; the match to TRBD2 covers 12 bases. In DNA, the CDR3 is TGTGCCATCAGTTTTACCGGGACTAGCGGGCGAGGGTCCTACAATGAGCAGTTCTTC. This codes for CAISFTGTSGRGSYNEQFF.